This is a list of T cell receptor beta chains from one sample in a study of control samples from healthy donors and cancer patients. Data came from immunoSEQ multiplex PCR; TCRdb stores just in-frame clones and leaves some out. The sample carries 180,000 or so clones, 93% recorded once. What was sequenced was blood. These receptor sequences come from a woman aged 60 to 75 in good health. CDR3s include the opening cysteine and the closing phenylalanine or tryptophan. Where a row states a size, it is once, few, many or the class of an expanded clone; other rows omit it.

J gene	V gene	clone size	CDR3 protein
TRBJ1-3	TRBV5-6	-	CASSLVSWDSGNTIYF
TRBJ2-7	TRBV7-8	-	CASSLAAVGSSWTYEQYF
TRBJ1-5	TRBV7-8	-	CASSLEYSNQPQHF
TRBJ1-1	TRBV18	-	CASSQNRQNTEAFF
TRBJ2-3	TRBV6-2/TRBV6-3	-	CASSYLPRSTDTQYF
TRBJ2-7	TRBV18	-	CASSSGGLEQYF
TRBJ2-1	TRBV4-2	-	CASSPLIGGFEFF
TRBJ1-1	TRBV6-5	few	CASSYSRTDTEAFF
TRBJ1-1	TRBV7-2	-	CASSWRMMNTEAFF
TRBJ1-1	TRBV7-9	once	CASSLAMGQGAGTEAFF
TRBJ2-3	TRBV2	-	CASRTESTDTQYF
TRBJ1-2	TRBV2	-	CAGQVAGYGYTF
TRBJ2-7	TRBV10-1	-	CASSEGGVGISSYEQYF
TRBJ1-1	TRBV5-1	-	CASSLGDKSNTEAFF
TRBJ2-7	TRBV7-3	-	CASSFQTREKELTYEQYF
TRBJ2-5	TRBV5-1	-	CASSQRLAGGQETQYF